This entry lists 27 T cell receptor beta chains sequenced from one sample in a study of tumor-infiltrating lymphocytes in primary liver carcinoma. From roughly 0.45 ug total RNA, TCR beta cDNA was generated with a primer in the constant region. Sequencing libraries for TCR beta derived from three nested multiplex PCR rounds that used slightly modified ARM-PCR. Primers for the first two PCR rounds were TRBV1-TRBV30 forward primers and a C-beta reverse primer (about 11 cycles per round). TCRdb re-analysed the multiplex PCR reads in MiXCR, keeping a single row per CDR3 protein. The sample shows approximately 210,000 distinct CDR3 sequences, about two thirds of them seen only once. Germline DNA was also extracted, with blood RNA taken from unsorted whole blood. Sample: peripheral blood. These receptors came from a woman in her sixties or seventies with primary liver carcinoma and hepatitis B virus infection.

This clonotype was counted at least ten times. The genes are TRBV6-6 and TRBJ2-5; weak D call: TRBD1 (6 bases). This CDR3 has 15 amino acids. Germline V gene sequence: CDR1 MNHNY, CDR2 SVGAGI (reference sequence). Between the trimmed V and J ends, which lost 2 bases and 1 base, there was a span of 11 bases. The CDR3 region is CASSYQGSPQETQYF. CDR3 nucleotides: TGTGCCAGCAGTTACCAGGGGAGCCCCCAAGAGACCCAGTACTTC.

Note on this clonotype: A much larger clonotype is one base distant, so this may be a read error. The J gene is TRBJ2-5, the V gene TRBV5-4; D is uncertain. This CDR3 is built from 14 residues. Germline CDR1 and CDR2: SGHNT and YYREEE (reference sequence). The CDR3 region has the DNA TGTGCCAGCAGCTTGACAGACCAACAAGAGACCAAGTACTTC. This codes for CASSLTDQQETKYF.

This clonotype was seen at least ten times. The V call is TRBV11-2, the J call TRBJ1-5, with 9 bases identical to TRBD1. The germline V gene encodes CDR1 SGHAT and CDR2 FQNNGV. This CDR3 comprises 15 residues. The V and J ends lost 1 base and 6 bases, in that order; junction bases with no gene match: 4. CDR3: CASSLGDRDGQPQHF. The CDR3 DNA is TGTGCCAGCAGCTTAGGGGACAGGGACGGTCAGCCCCAGCATTTT.

V usage is TRBV20-1 and J usage is TRBJ1-1; D is possibly TRBD1 (5 bases). CDR1 and CDR2 (germline): DFQATT, SNEGSKA (reference sequence). The CDR3 loop spans 11 amino acids. The CDR3 region has the DNA TGCAGCCAAGGGACGAACACTGAAGCTTTCTTT. Protein sequence: CSQGTNTEAFF.

In this sample, this clonotype turned up once. An end of the junction does not agree with germline; a read error may underlie this. The J gene is TRBJ2-2, the V gene TRBV11-2; 8 bases are a match to TRBD2. Per the germline V gene, CDR1 is SGHAT and CDR2 is FQNNGV. The CDR3 is 16 amino acids. The CDR3 here is CTSSPWTSSDTGELFF. CDR3 bases: TGTACCAGCAGCCCGTGGACTAGCAGTGACACCGGGGAGCTGTTTTTT.

Points on this clonotype: Compared with germline, one end of the junction differs, possibly owing to a read error. This chain connects TRBV28 to TRBJ2-5; 7 bases map to TRBD2. The CDR3 is 15 residues long. CDR1 MDHEN and CDR2 SYDVKM come from the germline V gene. The DNA of the CDR3 is TGTGCCAACAGTTTGCAGGGAGGGTACCAAGAGACCCAGTACTTC. Its translation: CANSLQGGYQETQYF.

The CDR3 loop reads CAGNALSTQYF. CDR3 coding DNA: TGTGCCGGCAACGCCCTCTCGACCCAGTACTTC. The chain carries TRBV11-2 and TRBJ2-5; no firm D call. CDR1 SGHAT and CDR2 FQNNGV come from the germline V gene. V dropped 11 bases and J dropped 7 bases, with 14 bases sitting between them. This CDR3 region has 11 residues.

As concerns this clonotype: A read error may explain this, as a much larger clone is one base away. The CDR3 end shows no conserved phenylalanine or tryptophan, and so a read error is likely. The J gene is TRBJ2-7, the V gene TRBV12-3 or TRBV12-4, with 8 bases aligning to TRBD2. This CDR3 comprises 13 residues. The V gene end was trimmed by 6 bases and the J gene end by 4 bases; junction bases not matched to a gene: 5. Here the CDR3 reads CASSLAGSYEQYI. CDR3 DNA: TGTGCCAGCAGCCTAGCGGGTAGTTACGAGCAGTACATC.

Details on this clonotype: The junction differs from germline at one of its ends, possibly a read error. The chain has TRBV7-9 and TRBJ1-2, with 7 bases matching TRBD1. The CDR3 covers 14 residues. Germline CDR1 reads SEHNR; CDR2 reads FQNEAQ (reference sequence). The chain's CDR3 is CASSPDRPPYDYTF. The CDR3 DNA is TGTGCCAGCAGCCCGGACAGGCCACCGTATGACTACACCTTC.

The chain joins TRBV21-1 to TRBJ2-7; the table assigns TRBD1, which was not confirmed against the DNA. TRBV21-1 is noted as a pseudogene. The CDR3 loop spans 14 amino acids. Here the CDR3 DNA reads TGTGCCAGCAATCTCGGGACAGGTGGCTACGAGCAGTACTTC. Translation: CASNLGTGGYEQYF.

With respect to this clonotype: Mismatch with germline at one junction end may stem from a read error. The V gene is TRBV10-2, the J gene TRBJ1-5, with D hard to call. Germline lookup yields CDR1 WSHSY and CDR2 SAAADI. This CDR3 is 15 amino acids long. CDR3 residues: CASSWDAYSNHPQHF. The CDR3 DNA reads TGCGCCAGCAGCTGGGATGCGTATAGCAATCATCCCCAGCATTTT.

Notes on this clonotype: A junction boundary mismatches the germline segment, possibly from a read error. V gene TRBV11-2 combines with J gene TRBJ2-7; TRBD1 matches 9 bases. CDR1 is SGHAT, CDR2 FQNNGV, per germline. CDR3 length equals 14 residues. The CDR3 region has the DNA TGTGCCAGCAGCCCTCGGGACAGGGTCTACGGGCAGTACTTC. Translated: CASSPRDRVYGQYF.

Points on this clonotype: The junction and the germline gene differ at one end; a read error may be behind it. The V and J genes are TRBV29-1 and TRBJ1-4; D remains ambiguous. Germline V gene data show CDR1 as SQVTM and CDR2 as ANQGSEA. CDR3 length equals 13 residues. The CDR3 here is CGVTWVFSEKLFF. The DNA for the CDR3 is TGCGGCGTTACTTGGGTCTTCTCGGAAAAACTGTTTTTT.

The chain employs TRBV4-1 and TRBJ1-6; 8 nucleotides align to TRBD1. From germline, CDR1 is MGHRA and CDR2 YSYEKL. Trimming removed 3 bases from V and 4 bases from J; junction bases left unmatched: 14. The CDR3 is 19 residues long. The DNA of the CDR3 is TGCGCCAGCAGCCATATCCTAATACAGGGGGGAAAATATAATTCACCCCTCCACTTT. This codes for CASSHILIQGGKYNSPLHF.

Ten or more counts support this clonotype. The chain combines TRBV4-2 with TRBJ2-5; 9 bases map to TRBD1. V was clipped by 0 bases and J by 4 bases; unmatched bases: 6. CDR1 is LGHNA and CDR2 is YNFKEQ in the germline V gene. The CDR3 is 16 residues long. CDR3 loop: CASSQDFADRGETQYF. The CDR3 DNA reads TGTGCCAGCAGCCAAGATTTCGCGGACAGGGGAGAGACCCAGTACTTC.

This clonotype was recorded many times. The chain combines TRBV5-4 with TRBJ2-5; 7 bases line up with TRBD2. The length of the CDR3 is 14 residues. Trimming at V came to 4 bases and at J to 1 base, leaving 4 bases not matched to a gene. Germline V gene data show CDR1 as SGHNT and CDR2 as YYREEE (reference sequence). The CDR3 protein is CASSPGRAQETQYF. CDR3 bases: TGTGCCAGCAGCCCAGGGAGGGCCCAAGAGACCCAGTACTTC.

The V and J genes are TRBV10-3 and TRBJ1-1; D is unresolved. The ends were cut back, 0 bases at V and 4 bases at J, with 0 bases in the middle. The CDR3 has 11 amino acids. The V gene's germline CDR1 is ENHRY and CDR2 SYGVKD. The CDR3 spells CAISESTEAFF. The CDR3 nucleotides read TGTGCCATCAGTGAGTCCACTGAAGCTTTCTTT.

V is TRBV29-1 and J is TRBJ2-7, with 7 nucleotides matching TRBD1. The CDR3 extends over 14 amino acids. The ends lost 6 bases at V and 3 bases at J; junction bases unmatched: 11. Germline-derived CDR1 and CDR2 are SQVTM and ANQGSEA. The DNA for the CDR3 is TGCAGCGTGGCCGACAGGGCCAGTTTCTACGAGCAGTACTTC. Its translation: CSVADRASFYEQYF.

V and J are TRBV7-9 and TRBJ2-7; the D gene is possibly TRBD2 (6 bases). CDR1 SEHNR and CDR2 FQNEAQ come from the germline V gene (reference sequence). Trimming pared 5 bases from V and 3 bases from J, leaving 14 bases between. The CDR3 has 14 amino acids. The DNA for the CDR3 is TGTGCCAGCAGCACACATGGCGGGAACTACGAGCAGTACTTC. Its protein is CASSTHGGNYEQYF.

This clonotype came up a few times. The CDR3 protein is CASSFRRTDQETQYF. As DNA, the CDR3 is TGTGCCAGCAGTTTCCGGAGGACAGATCAAGAGACCCAGTACTTC. The chain carries TRBV12-3 or TRBV12-4 and TRBJ2-5, with a weak D call TRBD1 (6 bases). V was cut by 3 bases and J by 2 bases, with 13 bases left in between. This CDR3 is built from 15 residues.

This chain joins TRBV11-2 and TRBJ2-7; tentative D call: TRBD2 (5 bases). The CDR3 extends over 15 amino acids. Germline loops: CDR1 SGHAT, CDR2 FQNNGV. Trimming pared 7 bases from V and 1 base from J, leaving 17 bases between. The CDR3 DNA is TGTGCCAGCATCAGAGGGAGTGAAAGGTCCTACGAGCAGTACTTC. Protein product: CASIRGSERSYEQYF. The full variable domain, rest sourced from reference TRBV11-2 and TRBJ2-7, is EAGVAQSPRYKIIEKRQSVAFWCNPISGHATLYWYQQILGQGPKLLIQFQNNGVVDDSQLPKDRFSAERLKGVDSTLKIQPAKLEDSAVYLCASIRGSERSYEQYFGPGTRLTVT.

The chain recombines TRBV4-1 with TRBJ2-3; 10 nucleotides align to TRBD1. This CDR3 spans 17 amino acids. Germline CDR1 is MGHRA and CDR2 is YSYEKL. With 4 bases clipped from V and 4 bases from J, the junction kept 11 bases outside the gene matches. The CDR3 DNA is TGCGCCAGCAGCCCCTCCGGGACAGGGGATATGGCAGATACGCAGTATTTT. Encoded protein: CASSPSGTGDMADTQYF.

A remark on this clonotype: A much more abundant neighbour one base away suggests this may be a read error. V usage is TRBV6-5 and J usage is TRBJ2-4, with D tentatively TRBD1 or TRBD2 (6 bases each). The germline CDR1 and CDR2 sequences are MNHEY and SVGAGI. Trimming removed 6 bases at V and 4 bases at J, with 19 bases between. The CDR3 contains 16 residues. CDR3 residues: CASSNGGRTGKNIQYF. The CDR3 DNA reads TGTGCCAGCAGCAACGGGGGCAGGACCGGTAAAAACATTCAGTACTTC.

Regarding this clonotype: A much larger clone differs by one base, so this may be a read error. V and J are TRBV5-6 and TRBJ2-2; D ambiguous. V was pared by 4 bases and J by 4 bases, with 11 bases between. Germline V lookup: CDR1 SGHDT, CDR2 YYEEEE. This CDR3 contains 14 residues. The CDR3 nucleotides read TGTGCCAGCAGCCGCAACTACATCACCGGGGAGCTGTTTTTT. It translates to CASSRNYITGELFF. Full variable domain (remainder filled in from reference TRBV5-6 and TRBJ2-2): DAGVTQSPTHLIKTRGQQVTLRCSPKSGHDTVSWYQQALGQGPQFIFQYYEEEERQRGNFPDRFSGHQFPNYSSELNVNALLLGDSALYLCASSRNYITGELFFGEGSRLTVL.

This chain uses TRBV30 with TRBJ1-1; 7 nucleotides align to TRBD1. V lost 2 bases and J lost 4; bases outside the gene matches: 7. The length of the CDR3 is 14 residues. CDR1 and CDR2 (germline): GTSNPN, SVGIG (reference sequence). The DNA for the CDR3 is TGTGCCTGGAGTAAAGGGGGCCGAATCACTGAAGCTTTCTTT. Encoded protein: CAWSKGGRITEAFF.

Notes on this clonotype: A clone one base away is much larger, so this may be a read error. This rearrangement joins TRBV29-1 to TRBJ1-3; tentatively, D is TRBD1 (5 bases). Trimming cost V 4 bases and J 4 bases, with 14 bases left between them. CDR1 is SQVTM, CDR2 ANQGSEA, per germline. The CDR3 covers 14 residues. The CDR3 DNA reads as TGCAGCGTTGCGGACACCCACCTGGGAAACACCATATATTTT. This translates into CSVADTHLGNTIYF. Full variable domain (remainder filled in from reference TRBV29-1 and TRBJ1-3): SAVISQKPSRDICQRGTSLTIQCQVDSQVTMMFWYRQQPGQSLTLIATANQGSEATYESGFVIDKFPISRPNLTFSTLTVSNMSPEDSSIYLCSVADTHLGNTIYFGEGSWLTVV.

As to this clonotype: Without the conserved terminal phenylalanine or tryptophan, this CDR3 likely stems from a read error. The chain couples TRBV11-3 to TRBJ1-2; weak D call: TRBD1 (6 bases). In germline, CDR1 is SGHNT, CDR2 YENEEA. The CDR3 has 15 residues. CDR3 sequence reads: CASSSSTGFVDGYTL. In DNA form, the CDR3 reads TGCGCCAGCAGCTCGTCGACAGGCTTTGTGGATGGCTACACCTTA.